One and the same sample provided the 23 T cell receptor beta chains below, sequenced in a study of blood T cell repertoires in COVID-19. The protocol was immunoSEQ multiplex PCR, while the TCRdb copy is restricted to in-frame clones and leaves out a portion. The top ten clones hold under 15% of a sample with 65,000 to 70,000 clones, about 91% of them seen once. The sample consisted of peripheral blood. The receptors here all came from a human donor with active COVID-19. The donor label of this sample is uncertain.

V and J are TRBV5-4 and TRBJ2-7; 8 bases are shared with TRBD2. Germline V gives CDR1 SGHNT, CDR2 YYREEE (reference sequence). J lost 4 bases, V lost 2 bases, and 5 bases had no gene match. There are 14 residues in the CDR3. For the CDR3, the DNA is TGTGCCAGCAGCTTAGAGCGGGAGACTTACGAGCAGTACTTC. Amino acid sequence: CASSLERETYEQYF.

The V and J genes are TRBV2 and TRBJ2-7; D unresolved. This CDR3 has 11 amino acids. CDR1 and CDR2 (germline): SNHLY, FYNNEI. V lost 7 bases to trimming and J lost 8 bases, with 12 bases between them. CDR3 sequence: CASTESGQQYF. The CDR3 DNA follows: TGTGCCAGCACCGAATCAGGCCAGCAGTACTTC.

The V and J genes are TRBV20-1 and TRBJ2-5; tentatively, D is TRBD1 (5 bases). CDR3 size: 11 residues. The V and J ends lost 0 bases and 9 bases respectively, with 8 bases between them. Germline V lookup: CDR1 DFQATT, CDR2 SNEGSKA (reference sequence). DNA of the CDR3: TGCAGTGCTAGAGATATAGGGGCCCAGTACTTC. This sequence encodes CSARDIGAQYF.

The chain carries TRBV19 and TRBJ2-3, with D perhaps matching TRBD2 (6 bases). Per germline, CDR1 LNHDA and CDR2 SQIVND (reference sequence). This CDR3 is built from 14 residues. Trimming removed 7 bases at V and 4 bases at J, with 15 bases between. Here the CDR3 reads CASKEGPGADTQYF. CDR3 sequence (DNA): TGTGCCAGTAAGGAGGGTCCGGGGGCAGATACGCAGTATTTT.

As regards this clone: A junction boundary mismatches the germline segment, possibly from a read error. V is TRBV30 and J is TRBJ1-4; a possible D gene is TRBD1 (6 bases). This CDR3 has 13 residues. CDR1 GTSNPN and CDR2 SVGIG come from the germline V gene (reference sequence). Here the CDR3 reads CAWNRGGNEKLFF. Here the CDR3 DNA reads TGTGCTTGGAATAGGGGGGGTAATGAAAAACTGTTTTTT.

This rearrangement joins TRBV20-1 to TRBJ2-1; 10 nucleotides agree with TRBD2. The CDR3 spans 15 residues. Germline-derived CDR1 and CDR2 are DFQATT and SNEGSKA (reference sequence). V was pared by 3 bases and J by 7 bases, with 9 bases of the junction left unmatched. The CDR3, as DNA: TGCAGTGCTAGTCGGCTAGCGGGAGTGGGGAATGAGCAGTTCTTC. Translation: CSASRLAGVGNEQFF.

Only a few counts were recorded for this clone. In nucleotides, the CDR3 is TGTGCCAGCAGCCCTCGGACAGGCCGCTCTGGAAACACCATATATTTT. As protein: CASSPRTGRSGNTIYF. The V call is TRBV27, the J call TRBJ1-3; 7 nucleotides align to TRBD1. V was clipped by 6 bases and J by 0 bases; unmatched bases: 8. The germline gives CDR1 MNHEY, CDR2 SMNVEV (reference sequence). CDR3 length: 16 amino acids.

The V call is TRBV5-8, the J call TRBJ2-2; 9 positions agree with TRBD2. The CDR3 is made up of 16 amino acids. The J segment lost 6 bases and the V segment lost 1 base, leaving 7 bases of the junction unmatched. CDR1 SGHTS and CDR2 YDEGEE come from the germline V gene. The CDR3 loop is CASSLSRGRVSGELFF. The DNA of the CDR3 is TGTGCCAGCAGCTTGTCTCGCGGGAGGGTCTCCGGGGAGCTGTTTTTT.

A single count supports this clone. V and J are TRBV27 and TRBJ1-4; D may be TRBD1 (6 bases). V was pared by 3 bases and J by 5 bases, with 7 bases between. CDR3 size: 13 residues. Germline loops: CDR1 MNHEY, CDR2 SMNVEV (reference sequence). CDR3 amino acids: CASSFRGNEKLFF. CDR3 bases: TGTGCCAGCAGTTTTAGGGGGAATGAAAAACTGTTTTTT.

The chain is built from TRBV10-1 and TRBJ1-1; 9 nucleotides match TRBD1. The germline V gene encodes CDR1 WNHNN and CDR2 SYGVQD (reference sequence). This CDR3 spans 15 amino acids. V was clipped by 9 bases and J by 6 bases; unmatched bases: 14. The CDR3 spells CASRTGAARGPEAFF. CDR3 bases: TGCGCCAGTCGGACAGGGGCCGCGCGTGGGCCTGAAGCTTTCTTT.

This sequence joins TRBV29-1 and TRBJ2-6; TRBD1 might be the D (6 bases). Per germline, CDR1 SQVTM and CDR2 ANQGSEA. Deletions cut 5 bases from V and 0 bases from J, with 17 bases between. CDR3 size: 17 residues. CDR3 residues: CSVSIGTSTSGANVLTF. CDR3 bases: TGCAGCGTTTCCATTGGGACATCCACCTCTGGGGCCAACGTCCTGACTTTC.

The V call is TRBV28, the J call TRBJ1-2, with D perhaps matching TRBD1 (6 bases). Germline CDR1 reads MDHEN; CDR2 reads SYDVKM. Between the trimmed V and J ends, which lost 5 bases and 6 bases, there was a span of 13 bases. The CDR3 sequence is 13 residues long. The chain's CDR3 is CASSHQGSNGYTF. CDR3 nucleotide sequence: TGTGCCAGCAGTCACCAGGGGTCGAATGGCTACACCTTC.

The gene calls are TRBV19 and TRBJ2-7; 7 bases agree with TRBD2. Trimming removed 7 bases from V and 0 bases from J; junction bases left unmatched: 6. This CDR3 is 14 amino acids long. Germline assignment: CDR1 LNHDA and CDR2 SQIVND (reference sequence). CDR3 amino acids: CASKGGPSSYEQYF. In DNA, the CDR3 is TGTGCCAGTAAGGGAGGGCCATCCTCCTACGAGCAGTACTTC.

The chain uses TRBV5-1 and TRBJ2-2; TRBD2 agrees at 8 bases. This CDR3 contains 14 residues. Germline CDR1 and CDR2: SGHRS and YFSETQ. The junction had 2 bases not matched to a gene; V was cut back by 2 bases and J by 5 bases. The CDR3 DNA reads TGCGCCAGCAGCTTCCCTAGCGGGACCGGGGAGCTGTTTTTT. Protein: CASSFPSGTGELFF.

This chain links TRBV6-1 with TRBJ1-5; D possibly corresponds to TRBD1 (6 bases). Germline CDR1 reads MNHNS; CDR2 reads SASEGT. Trimming took off 1 base at V and 0 bases at J, with 7 bases between the two ends. This CDR3 has 15 residues. The CDR3 region is CASSEGTVSNQPQHF. CDR3 DNA sequence: TGTGCCAGCAGTGAAGGGACAGTTAGCAATCAGCCCCAGCATTTT.

This chain connects TRBV28 to TRBJ2-1; 7 bases line up with TRBD2. Germline values: CDR1 MDHEN, CDR2 SYDVKM. J gave up 8 bases and V 3 bases, and 10 bases lay outside the gene matches. The CDR3 is made up of 15 amino acids. The CDR3 protein is CASSLAGGSGYEQFF. The CDR3 coding sequence is TGTGCCAGCAGTTTGGCGGGCGGGAGTGGCTATGAGCAGTTCTTC.

CDR3 amino acids: CASSSDRLAGGYNEQYF. The CDR3 region has the DNA TGTGCCAGCAGCTCCGATCGTCTAGCGGGAGGTTACAACGAGCAGTACTTC. The chain recombines TRBV11-3 with TRBJ2-7; TRBD2 matches at 11 bases. V trimming: 4 bases; J trimming: 5 bases; junction bases outside the gene matches: 13. Germline assignment: CDR1 SGHNT and CDR2 YENEEA. The length of the CDR3 is 17 residues.

V is TRBV6-5 and J is TRBJ2-7; D not certain. Germline CDR1 and CDR2: MNHEY and SVGAGI. Deletions cut 7 bases from V and 1 base from J, with 11 bases between. The CDR3 has 13 amino acids. The CDR3 DNA is TGTGCCAGCACTAATGGCGGTTCCTACGAGCAGTACTTC. Translating it yields CASTNGGSYEQYF.

This clone was picked up a small number of times. CDR3 DNA sequence: TGTGCCAGCCGCCAGGGGGGCAATGAAAAACTGTTTTTT. Translating gives CASRQGGNEKLFF. The gene calls are TRBV12-3 or TRBV12-4 and TRBJ1-4, with TRBD1 matching 7 bases. J lost 5 bases, V lost 8 bases, and 5 bases had no gene match. This CDR3 spans 13 amino acids.

The chain has TRBV19 and TRBJ1-5; TRBD1 is a possible D gene (6 bases). V lost 5 bases, J lost 2 bases, and 16 bases lay in between. Germline lookup yields CDR1 LNHDA and CDR2 SQIVND (reference sequence). The CDR3 contains 16 residues. The CDR3 DNA follows: TGTGCCAGTAGTCCGAGGACAGCCGCGGGCAATCAGCCCCAGCATTTT. This codes for CASSPRTAAGNQPQHF.

The genes are TRBV5-4 and TRBJ2-5; 8 bases align to TRBD1. The V segment lost 3 bases and the J segment 5 bases; nucleotides outside the gene matches: 6. Per the germline V gene, CDR1 is SGHNT and CDR2 is YYREEE (reference sequence). CDR3 length: 14 amino acids. CDR3 sequence reads: CASSSTGVWETQYF. CDR3 nucleotide sequence: TGTGCCAGCAGCTCGACAGGGGTTTGGGAGACCCAGTACTTC. Full variable domain (rest looked up from reference TRBV5-4 and TRBJ2-5): ETGVTQSPTHLIKTRGQQVTLRCSSQSGHNTVSWYQQALGQGPQFIFQYYREEENGRGNFPPRFSGLQFPNYSSELNVNALELDDSALYLCASSSTGVWETQYFGPGTRLLVL.

V is TRBV11-1 and J is TRBJ2-1, with 9 bases identical to TRBD2. Germline loops: CDR1 SGHAT, CDR2 FQDESV (reference sequence). The J segment lost 6 bases and the V segment lost 1 base, leaving 4 bases of the junction unmatched. This CDR3 region has 15 residues. CDR3 DNA sequence: TGTGCCAGCAGCTTAGTAGCGGGAGCTCCCAATGAGCAGTTCTTC. Translating it yields CASSLVAGAPNEQFF.

Written as DNA, the CDR3 is TGCAGCATCGGGACAAAGGCGGCAAATGAGCAGTTCTTC. Its translation: CSIGTKAANEQFF. The chain combines TRBV29-1 with TRBJ2-1; TRBD1 might be the D (6 bases). Germline assignment: CDR1 SQVTM and CDR2 ANQGSEA. CDR3 length: 13 residues. Between the trimmed V and J ends, which lost 8 bases and 7 bases, there was a span of 18 bases.